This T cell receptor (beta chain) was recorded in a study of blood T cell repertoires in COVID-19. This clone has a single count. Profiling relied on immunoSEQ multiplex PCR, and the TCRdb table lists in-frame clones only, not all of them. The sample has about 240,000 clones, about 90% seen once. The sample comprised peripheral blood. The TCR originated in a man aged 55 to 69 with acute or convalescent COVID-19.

The CDR3 loop reads CASSQDTTRAGELFF. The CDR3 region has the DNA TGCGCCAGCAGCCAAGATACGACGCGGGCCGGGGAGCTGTTTTTT. The J gene is TRBJ2-2, the V gene TRBV4-3, with D maybe TRBD2 (5 bases). The ends were cut back, 0 bases at V and 6 bases at J, with 11 bases in the middle. The CDR3 has 15 residues. Germline CDR1 LGHNA, CDR2 YSLEER.